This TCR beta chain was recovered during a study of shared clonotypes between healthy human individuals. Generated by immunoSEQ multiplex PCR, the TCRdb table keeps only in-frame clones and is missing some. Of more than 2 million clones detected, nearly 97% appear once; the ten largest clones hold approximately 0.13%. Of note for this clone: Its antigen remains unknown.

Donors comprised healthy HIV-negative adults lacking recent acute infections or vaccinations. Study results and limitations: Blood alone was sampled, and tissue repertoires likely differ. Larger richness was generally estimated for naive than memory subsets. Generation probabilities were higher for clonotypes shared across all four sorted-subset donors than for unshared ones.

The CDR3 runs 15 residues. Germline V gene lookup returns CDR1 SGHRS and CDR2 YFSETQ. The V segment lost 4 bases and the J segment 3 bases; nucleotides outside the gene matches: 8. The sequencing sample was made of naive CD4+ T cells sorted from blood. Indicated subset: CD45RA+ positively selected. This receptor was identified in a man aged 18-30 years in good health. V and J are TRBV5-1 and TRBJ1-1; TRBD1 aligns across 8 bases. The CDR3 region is CASSTMTGADTEAFF. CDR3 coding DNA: TGCGCCAGCAGCACGATGACAGGGGCGGACACTGAAGCTTTCTTT.